This T cell receptor beta chain was sequenced during a study of cytomegalovirus exposure and HLA in healthy donors. About this clone: What it recognizes is unknown.

PCR employed 60 Vbeta and 13 Jbeta primers. Only in-frame clones appear in the TCRdb table, and some are missing; sequencing was by immunoSEQ multiplex PCR. The table records more than 90,000 clones, more than 70% of them present only once. The CDR3 loop spans 16 amino acids. V dropped 0 bases and J dropped 5 bases, with 14 bases sitting between them. Germline V gene sequence: CDR1 SGHTA, CDR2 FQGTGA. Study-wide results and caveats: Earlier results showed most TCR beta V segments being productive about 90% or about 30% of the time. In vitro checks showed that a few CMV-associated chains really do target CMV antigens. The records held CMV serostatus as the only immune exposure information.

The sequenced sample was PBMCs. This receptor was taken from a man aged 25 to 40 in good health and CMV-seronegative. The genes are TRBV7-3 and TRBJ2-1, with a tentative D call TRBD2 (6 bases). The DNA for the CDR3 is TGTGCCAGCAGCTTAACGGATAGCGGCGAAGACAATGAGCAGTTCTTC. This encodes CASSLTDSGEDNEQFF.